The clone carrying this T cell receptor beta chain was picked up many times. Antigen: not known. An absence of ophthalmopathy progression within 18 months meant stable Graves' hyperthyroidism. Patients showing uncontrolled infection, other autoimmune disease, pregnancy or lactation were ineligible. Amplification yielded TCR beta CDR3 regions, with RNA transcripts as the source. During a first-round RT-PCR of the TCR CDR3, the HTBI primer set was used. TCRdb re-called the multiplex PCR reads through MiXCR, storing one row per CDR3 protein. The table shows 350,000 or so distinct CDR3 sequences, with around 20% occurring only once. V was cut by 5 bases and J by 3 bases, with 15 bases left in between. Germline V lookup: CDR1 MNHEY, CDR2 SMNVEV (reference sequence). The CDR3 sequence is 15 residues long. The sample is drawn from a study of T cells in Graves' hyperthyroidism and ophthalmopathy. General observations from the study: Expanded thyroid clonotypes (above 0.001) were mostly also found in blood.

The clonotype was recovered from a woman aged 45-65 years with Graves' hyperthyroidism. Sequenced material: blood. The chain combines TRBV27 with TRBJ2-3; D tentatively reads TRBD1 or TRBD2 (6 bases each). The CDR3 bases are TGTGCCAGCAGTCCTCATCGGGGGCGTACAGATACGCAGTATTTT. It specifies CASSPHRGRTDTQYF.